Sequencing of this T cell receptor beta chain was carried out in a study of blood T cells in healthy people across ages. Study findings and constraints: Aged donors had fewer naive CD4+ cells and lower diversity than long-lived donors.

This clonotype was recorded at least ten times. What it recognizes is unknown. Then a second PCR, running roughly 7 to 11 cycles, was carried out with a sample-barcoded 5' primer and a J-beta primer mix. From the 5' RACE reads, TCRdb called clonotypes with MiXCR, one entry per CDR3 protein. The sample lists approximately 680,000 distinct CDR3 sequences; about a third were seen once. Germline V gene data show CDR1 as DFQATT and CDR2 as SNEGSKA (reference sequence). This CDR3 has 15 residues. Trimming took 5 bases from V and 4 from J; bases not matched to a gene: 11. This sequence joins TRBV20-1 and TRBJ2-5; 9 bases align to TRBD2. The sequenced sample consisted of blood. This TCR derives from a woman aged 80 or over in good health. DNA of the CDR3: TGCAGTGCTGGCTTAGCGGGGGCAGGGTCAGAGACCCAGTACTTC. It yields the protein CSAGLAGAGSETQYF.